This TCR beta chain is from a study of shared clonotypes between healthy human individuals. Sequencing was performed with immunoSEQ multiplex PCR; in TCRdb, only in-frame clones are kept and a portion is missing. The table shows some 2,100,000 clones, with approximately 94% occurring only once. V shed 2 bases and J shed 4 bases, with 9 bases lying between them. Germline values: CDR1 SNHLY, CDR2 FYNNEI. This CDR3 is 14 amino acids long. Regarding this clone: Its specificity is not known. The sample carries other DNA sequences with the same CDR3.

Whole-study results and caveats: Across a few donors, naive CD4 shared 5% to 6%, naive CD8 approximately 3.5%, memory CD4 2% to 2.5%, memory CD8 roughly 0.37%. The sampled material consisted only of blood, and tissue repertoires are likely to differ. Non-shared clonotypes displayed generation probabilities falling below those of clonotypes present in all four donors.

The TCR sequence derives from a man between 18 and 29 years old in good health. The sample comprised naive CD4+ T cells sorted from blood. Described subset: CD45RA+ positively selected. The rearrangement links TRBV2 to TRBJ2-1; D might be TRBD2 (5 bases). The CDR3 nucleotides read TGTGCCAGCAGTGAACTAGCTCCTTACAATGAGCAGTTCTTC. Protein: CASSELAPYNEQFF.